The entry below gives a single T cell receptor beta chain sequence along with its context. It was with 60 Vbeta and 13 Jbeta primers that the PCR ran. The method was immunoSEQ multiplex PCR; TCRdb's version includes in-frame clones alone and lacks a portion of them. This sample carries 90,000 to 150,000 clones, 70% to 85% of them seen once, and the ten largest clones take about a tenth. CDR1 SGHAT and CDR2 FQNNGV come from the germline V gene. There are 17 residues in the CDR3. V trimming: 0 bases; J trimming: 8 bases; junction bases outside the gene matches: 11. These data are taken from a study of cytomegalovirus exposure and HLA in healthy donors.

The TCR was taken from a man in his forties or fifties in good health and CMV-seropositive. The chain joins TRBV11-2 to TRBJ1-4, with 8 bases that match TRBD1. Material: PBMCs. CDR3 sequence: CASSLESSGTGREKLFF. The CDR3, as DNA: TGTGCCAGCAGCTTAGAGTCGTCCGGGACAGGACGAGAAAAACTGTTTTTT.